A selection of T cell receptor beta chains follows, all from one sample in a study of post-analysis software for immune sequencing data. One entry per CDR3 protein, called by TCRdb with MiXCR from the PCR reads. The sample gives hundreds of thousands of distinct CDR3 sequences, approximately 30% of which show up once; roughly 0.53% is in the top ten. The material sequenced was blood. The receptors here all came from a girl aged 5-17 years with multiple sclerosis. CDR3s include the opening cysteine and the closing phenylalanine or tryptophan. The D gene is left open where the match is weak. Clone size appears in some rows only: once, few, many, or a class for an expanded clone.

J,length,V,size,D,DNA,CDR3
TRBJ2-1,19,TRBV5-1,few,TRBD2,TGCGCCAGCAACCCTACTCGCCCTAGCGGGAGCGCGACATACAATGAGCAGTTCTTC,CASNPTRPSGSATYNEQFF
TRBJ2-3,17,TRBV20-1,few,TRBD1,TGCAGTGCCCCGAACAGGGGGCGAGGGGGCGGCACAGATACGCAGTATTTT,CSAPNRGRGGGTDTQYF
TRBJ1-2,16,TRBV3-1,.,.,TGTGCCAGCAGCCTGGGTCGGGAGCGCAACACCTATGGCTACACCTTC,CASSLGRERNTYGYTF
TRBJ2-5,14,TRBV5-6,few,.,TGTGCCAGCAGCTTTGGGACCCCTCGGGAGACCCAGTACTTC,CASSFGTPRETQYF
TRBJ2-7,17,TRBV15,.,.,TGTGCCACCAGCAGGGATCGGGGATTTGGGCTTTCCTACGAGCAGTACTTC,CATSRDRGFGLSYEQYF
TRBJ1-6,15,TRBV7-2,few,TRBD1,TGTGCCAGCAGTAATACAGGGGGGTATAATTCACCCCTCCACTTT,CASSNTGGYNSPLHF
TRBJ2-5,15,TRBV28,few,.,TGTGCCAGCAGTTTACCCATAGGTGTTGGCGAGACCCAGTACTTC,CASSLPIGVGETQYF
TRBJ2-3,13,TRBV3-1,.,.,TGTGCCAGCAGCCAAGATACGGTAGATACGCAGTATTTT,CASSQDTVDTQYF
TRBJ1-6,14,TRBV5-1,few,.,TGCGCCAGCAGCTTGCAGGGCTCTAATTCACCCCTCCACTTT,CASSLQGSNSPLHF
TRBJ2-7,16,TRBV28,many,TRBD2,TGTGCCAGCAGTTCGCGGCGCGGGAGGGCCTTGTACGAGCAGTACTTC,CASSSRRGRALYEQYF
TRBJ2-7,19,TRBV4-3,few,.,TGCGCCAGCAGCCAAGAACGCGCCAGTACAGGCCGTTGCTTCTACGAGCAGTACTTC,CASSQERASTGRCFYEQYF
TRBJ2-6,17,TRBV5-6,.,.,TGTGCCAGCAGCCCTGCCCCCGGGAGCTCTGGGGCCAACGTCCTGACTTTC,CASSPAPGSSGANVLTF
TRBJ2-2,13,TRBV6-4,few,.,TGTGCCAGCAGGGGAGGTGGCACCGGGGAGCTGTTTTTT,CASRGGGTGELFF